One and the same sample provided the 32 T cell receptor beta chains below, sequenced in a study of blood T cell repertoires in COVID-19. The data were produced by immunoSEQ multiplex PCR, yet TCRdb's version contains in-frame clones alone and is incomplete. Of over 350,000 clones listed, about 88% are singletons. Sample: PBMCs or T cells enriched from blood (not recorded which). The origin of the receptors is a woman under 30 who had recovered from COVID-19.

The chain combines TRBV19 with TRBJ1-1, with 8 bases aligning to TRBD1. The CDR3 sequence is 15 residues long. V lost 5 bases to trimming and J lost 2 bases; unmatched junction nucleotides: 7. Germline V CDR1 and CDR2: LNHDA, SQIVND (reference sequence). Here the CDR3 reads CASSGVGQENTEAFF. DNA for the CDR3: TGTGCCAGTAGTGGAGTGGGACAGGAAAACACTGAAGCTTTCTTT.

The V call is TRBV7-9, the J call TRBJ2-1; 9 nucleotides agree with TRBD1. The length of the CDR3 is 15 residues. The germline CDR1 and CDR2 sequences are SEHNR and FQNEAQ (reference sequence). With V trimmed by 3 bases and J by 8 bases, 8 bases remained unmatched. In DNA form, the CDR3 reads TGTGCCAGCAGCTTGGGGGACAGGGATAGGGATGAGCAGTTCTTC. Its protein is CASSLGDRDRDEQFF. Full variable domain (missing parts from reference TRBV7-9 and TRBJ2-1): DTGVSQNPRHKITKRGQNVTFRCDPISEHNRLYWYRQTLGQGPEFLTYFQNEAQLEKSRLLSDRFSAERPKGSFSTLEIQRTEQGDSAMYLCASSLGDRDRDEQFFGPGTRLTVL.

The V call is TRBV7-2, the J call TRBJ1-1, with 8 bases identical to TRBD1. The CDR3 covers 18 residues. The junction had 13 bases not matched to a gene; V was cut back by 1 base and J by 3 bases. Germline lookup yields CDR1 SGHTA and CDR2 FQGNSA. The DNA for the CDR3 is TGTGCCAGCAGCTTAGAGACAGGGGCTCGATTCCCTTACACTGAAGCTTTCTTT. Its protein product is CASSLETGARFPYTEAFF.

There are a few counts of this clone. The chain links TRBV27 to TRBJ1-2; D is ambiguous. The germline gives CDR1 MNHEY, CDR2 SMNVEV (reference sequence). V was pared by 2 bases and J by 3 bases, with 7 bases between. The CDR3 consists of 13 residues. CDR3 bases: TGTGCCAGCAGTTTACGGGGTGACTATGGCTACACCTTC. Translation: CASSLRGDYGYTF.

The chain joins TRBV19 to TRBJ2-1; D perhaps matches TRBD2 (5 bases). This CDR3 is 16 amino acids long. Between the trimmed V and J ends, which lost 5 bases and 8 bases, there was a span of 22 bases. Germline CDR1 is LNHDA and CDR2 is SQIVND (reference sequence). Here the CDR3 reads CASSPPRVRTFDEQFF. In nucleotides, the CDR3 is TGTGCCAGTAGTCCCCCGCGGGTCCGAACCTTCGATGAGCAGTTCTTC.

V gene TRBV5-1 combines with J gene TRBJ2-3, with 11 positions matching TRBD2. V dropped 7 bases and J dropped 4; count of bases not matched to a gene: 8. The germline CDR1 and CDR2 sequences are SGHRS and YFSETQ. CDR3 size: 15 residues. The CDR3 spells CASHHSGGAADTQYF. The CDR3 DNA reads TGCGCCAGCCATCATAGCGGGGGGGCAGCAGATACGCAGTATTTT.

Here the CDR3 DNA reads TGTGCCAGCAGTGCGATAGCGGGGGGGCAGGATGAGCAGTTCTTC. Its translation: CASSAIAGGQDEQFF. V and J are TRBV6-4 and TRBJ2-1, with 11 positions matching TRBD2. Trimming removed 4 bases from V and 8 bases from J; junction bases left unmatched: 7. The CDR3 runs to 15 residues. Germline CDR1 and CDR2: MRHNA and SNTAGT.

The CDR3 DNA is TGTGCCAGCAGGATGCGGGGGCCGACCTACAATGAGCAGTTCTTC. It specifies CASRMRGPTYNEQFF. J is TRBJ2-1 and V is TRBV3-1 (or the pseudogene TRBV3-2); possible D gene TRBD2, 7 bases. The CDR3 runs 15 residues. CDR1 is LGHDT, CDR2 YNNKEL, per germline (reference sequence). V was cut by 6 bases and J by 2 bases, with 14 bases left in between.

This sequence joins TRBV24-1 and TRBJ1-2; TRBD1 aligns across 8 bases. The CDR3 runs 12 residues. CDR1 is KGHDR, CDR2 SFDVKD, per germline. The J segment lost 8 bases and the V segment lost 6 bases, leaving 4 bases of the junction unmatched. Here the CDR3 reads CATSSTGAGYTF. Here the CDR3 DNA reads TGTGCCACCAGTTCGACAGGGGCCGGCTACACCTTC.

The CDR3 loop reads CSARVADTQYF. The CDR3 nucleotides are TGCAGTGCTAGAGTCGCAGATACGCAGTATTTT. The chain employs TRBV20-1 and TRBJ2-3; no clear D. The CDR3 totals 11 residues. V was trimmed by 1 base and J by 4 bases, leaving 3 bases between them. CDR1 and CDR2 (germline): DFQATT, SNEGSKA (reference sequence).

The chain couples TRBV4-1 to TRBJ2-5; 14 bases are a match to TRBD2. The J segment lost 5 bases and the V segment lost 3 bases, leaving 2 bases of the junction unmatched. The CDR3 length is 15 residues. CDR1 is MGHRA and CDR2 is YSYEKL in the germline V gene. The CDR3 is CASSQTSGGAETQYF. DNA for the CDR3: TGCGCCAGCAGCCAGACTAGCGGGGGGGCTGAGACCCAGTACTTC.

This sequence joins TRBV29-1 and TRBJ1-2, with 10 bases aligning to TRBD1. CDR3 length: 14 residues. Trimming took 3 bases from V and 5 from J; bases not matched to a gene: 6. Germline V gene sequence: CDR1 SQVTM, CDR2 ANQGSEA. The CDR3 nucleotides are TGCAGCGTTGAGGTACCGGACAGGGGGTATGGCTACACCTTC. As protein: CSVEVPDRGYGYTF.

The J gene is TRBJ2-1, the V gene TRBV15, with 7 bases that match TRBD1. The CDR3 runs 12 residues. Germline-derived CDR1 and CDR2 are LNHNV and YYDKDF (reference sequence). V gave up 5 bases and J gave up 6 bases; unmatched junction bases: 1. CDR3 coding DNA: TGTGCCACCAGCTGGGACAGCAATGAGCAGTTCTTC. Amino acids: CATSWDSNEQFF. Drawing the rest from reference TRBV15 and TRBJ2-1, the complete variable domain is DAMVIQNPRYQVTQFGKPVTLSCSQTLNHNVMYWYQQKSSQAPKLLFHYYDKDFNNEADTPDNFQSRRPNTSFCFLDIRSPGLGDTAMYLCATSWDSNEQFFGPGTRLTVL.

The chain joins TRBV21-1 to TRBJ2-5; TRBD2, as called in the table, went unchecked against the DNA. TRBV21-1 is a listed pseudogene. The CDR3 covers 14 residues. CDR3 in amino acids: CASLPGGIGKTQYF. The CDR3 bases are TGTGCCAGCCTACCCGGGGGGATCGGGAAGACCCAGTACTTC.

This clone appeared a few times. The V call is TRBV19, the J call TRBJ1-5; D is ambiguous. Germline V CDR1 and CDR2: LNHDA, SQIVND (reference sequence). CDR3 size: 17 residues. V lost 7 bases and J lost 0, with 19 bases in between. CDR3 region: CASTHAAPGHSNQPQHF. The CDR3 DNA is TGTGCCAGTACCCACGCCGCCCCAGGTCATAGCAATCAGCCCCAGCATTTT.

The chain recombines TRBV5-1 with TRBJ2-2; perhaps TRBD1 as D (6 bases). The germline V gene has CDR1 SGHRS and CDR2 YFSETQ. This CDR3 is 12 amino acids long. Trimming pared 8 bases from V and 4 bases from J, leaving 9 bases between. The CDR3 DNA reads as TGCGCCAGTCAAGGGGGCACCGGGGAGCTGTTTTTT. It translates to CASQGGTGELFF.

The chain combines TRBV15 with TRBJ1-2; unclear D gene. Germline loops: CDR1 LNHNV, CDR2 YYDKDF (reference sequence). V shed 0 bases and J shed 7 bases, with 15 bases lying between them. The CDR3 loop spans 15 amino acids. The CDR3 DNA reads as TGTGCCACCAGCAGAGATAGCAGAGTCTATGGTGGCTACACCTTC. Its protein product is CATSRDSRVYGGYTF.

The chain couples TRBV6-4 to TRBJ1-2, with D possibly matching TRBD1 (6 bases). Germline V gives CDR1 MRHNA, CDR2 SNTAGT. This CDR3 has 17 residues. V dropped 0 bases and J dropped 2 bases, with 16 bases sitting between them. CDR3 sequence reads: CASSDSDGAGTNYGYTF. The CDR3 region has the DNA TGTGCCAGCAGTGACTCGGACGGCGCAGGGACAAACTATGGCTACACCTTC.

This chain joins TRBV7-8 and TRBJ1-2; TRBD1 might be the D (6 bases). The germline V and J ends were trimmed by 4 bases and 8 bases, with 29 bases remaining between them. Germline loops: CDR1 SGHVS, CDR2 FQNEAQ. The CDR3 length is 18 residues. DNA for the CDR3: TGTGCCAGCAGCTCCCATCGGGGGGGGCTTGTCGGAGAGGGAGGCTACACCTTC. As protein: CASSSHRGGLVGEGGYTF.

The chain couples TRBV25-1 to TRBJ2-3, with 7 bases identical to TRBD1. The CDR3 loop spans 17 amino acids. The V gene's germline CDR1 is MGHDK and CDR2 SYGVNS. V shed 4 bases and J 1 base; nucleotides not matched to a gene: 11. The CDR3 loop reads CASSARDRASGTDTQYF. The CDR3 DNA reads TGTGCCAGCAGTGCCCGAGACAGGGCTTCGGGCACAGATACGCAGTATTTT.

The V gene is TRBV3-1 (or the pseudogene TRBV3-2), the J gene TRBJ2-7; 12 positions match TRBD2. The germline CDR1 and CDR2 sequences are LGHDT and YNNKEL (reference sequence). V lost 0 bases, J lost 6 bases, and 3 bases stayed unmatched. This CDR3 comprises 15 residues. The CDR3 nucleotides are TGTGCCAGCAGCCAAGATCTAGCGGGGGGGCTCGAGCAGTACTTC. This translates into CASSQDLAGGLEQYF.

The V and J genes are TRBV5-6 and TRBJ2-7; TRBD2 matches 8 bases. Germline V gene data show CDR1 as SGHDT and CDR2 as YYEEEE. Trimming at V came to 4 bases and at J to 2 bases, leaving 14 bases not matched to a gene. CDR3 size: 17 residues. As DNA, the CDR3 is TGTGCCAGCAGCCCAACTACGGGAGGGAGTAAAGCCTACGAGCAGTACTTC. Translation: CASSPTTGGSKAYEQYF.

This chain joins TRBV6-5 and TRBJ1-1; D call uncertain. Germline CDR1 reads MNHEY; CDR2 reads SVGAGI. V was cut by 5 bases and J by 3 bases, with 7 bases left in between. This CDR3 has 12 amino acids. The CDR3 sequence: CASSPSDTEAFF. Written as DNA, the CDR3 is TGTGCCAGCAGTCCCTCGGACACTGAAGCTTTCTTT.

CDR3 in DNA: TGTGCCAGCAGCCAAGCGCTAGTGATCGACGAGCAGTACTTC. Residues: CASSQALVIDEQYF. The chain carries TRBV14 and TRBJ2-7; no firm D call. The CDR3 spans 14 residues. CDR1 and CDR2 from the germline V gene are SGHDN and FVKESK. Trimming cost V 1 base and J 5 bases, with 12 bases left between them.

V and J are TRBV7-2 and TRBJ2-7; the match to TRBD2 covers 15 bases. CDR3 length: 15 residues. Germline loops: CDR1 SGHTA, CDR2 FQGNSA. The V gene end was trimmed by 6 bases and the J gene end by 2 bases; junction bases not matched to a gene: 2. For the CDR3, the DNA is TGTGCCAGCAGGGGGACTAGCGGGGGGCCCTACGAGCAGTACTTC. Translating it yields CASRGTSGGPYEQYF. The variable domain in full, completed from reference TRBV7-2 and TRBJ2-7, reads GAGVSQSPSNKVTEKGKDVELRCDPISGHTALYWYRQSLGQGLEFLIYFQGNSAPDKSGLPSDRFSAERTGGSVSTLTIQRTQQEDSAVYLCASRGTSGGPYEQYFGPGTRLTVT.

This clone was seen just once. This chain connects TRBV10-3 to TRBJ2-7; no clear D gene. Deletions cut 7 bases from V and 5 bases from J, with 12 bases between. CDR3 size: 12 residues. Per the germline V gene, CDR1 is ENHRY and CDR2 is SYGVKD. The CDR3 nucleotides are TGTGCCATCAATAATAACCGCGACGAGCAGTACTTC. This encodes CAINNNRDEQYF.

J is TRBJ2-3 and V is TRBV7-3; possibly TRBD1 for D (6 bases). This CDR3 comprises 13 residues. The germline V and J ends were trimmed by 7 bases and 5 bases, with 13 bases remaining between them. Germline CDR1 and CDR2: SGHTA and FQGTGA. CDR3 loop: CASTPVRGDTQYF. The DNA for the CDR3 is TGTGCCAGCACCCCGGTCAGGGGAGATACGCAGTATTTT. The whole variable domain, filled in from reference TRBV7-3 and TRBJ2-3, reads GAGVSQTPSNKVTEKGKYVELRCDPISGHTALYWYRQSLGQGPEFLIYFQGTGAADDSGLPNDRFFAVRPEGSVSTLKIQRTERGDSAVYLCASTPVRGDTQYFGPGTRLTVL.

Comments on this clone: This sample includes further DNA sequences coding for the same CDR3. The chain couples TRBV2 to TRBJ1-5; 9 bases align to TRBD1. The V segment lost 8 bases and the J segment 2 bases; nucleotides outside the gene matches: 7. This CDR3 contains 15 residues. Per germline, CDR1 SNHLY and CDR2 FYNNEI. CDR3 protein: CASSDRTGGNQPQHF. For the CDR3, the DNA is TGTGCCAGCTCGGACCGGACAGGGGGCAATCAGCCCCAGCATTTT.

This clone occurred many times. This chain uses TRBV30 with TRBJ1-2; 8 positions agree with TRBD1. J gave up 4 bases and V 3 bases, and 7 bases lay outside the gene matches. The CDR3 sequence is 14 residues long. Germline lookup yields CDR1 GTSNPN and CDR2 SVGIG (reference sequence). CDR3 in amino acids: CAWRDRDRSYGYTF. The CDR3 DNA follows: TGTGCCTGGAGAGACAGGGACAGGAGCTATGGCTACACCTTC.

The chain has TRBV6-5 and TRBJ2-5, with 8 positions matching TRBD1. The germline V gene encodes CDR1 MNHEY and CDR2 SVGAGI. The J segment lost 4 bases and the V segment lost 5 bases, leaving 6 bases of the junction unmatched. This CDR3 contains 14 residues. The CDR3: CASSHGQGGETQYF. The CDR3 coding sequence is TGTGCCAGCAGTCACGGACAGGGTGGAGAGACCCAGTACTTC.

The J gene is TRBJ2-7, the V gene TRBV4-1, with 7 bases identical to TRBD1. The CDR3 contains 13 residues. J lost 6 bases, V lost 6 bases, and 8 bases had no gene match. CDR1 is MGHRA, CDR2 YSYEKL, per germline. CDR3 residues: CASRQSTGREQYF. DNA of the CDR3: TGCGCCAGCAGACAGTCGACAGGGCGCGAGCAGTACTTC.

The CDR3 protein is CASGLEPFPGEQYF. DNA of the CDR3: TGTGCTAGTGGCCTAGAACCCTTCCCGGGGGAGCAGTACTTC. The chain recombines TRBV12-5 with TRBJ2-7; D is possibly TRBD2 (5 bases). This CDR3 contains 14 residues. V shed 6 bases and J shed 7 bases, with 19 bases lying between them. Germline V lookup: CDR1 LGHNT, CDR2 FRNRAP.